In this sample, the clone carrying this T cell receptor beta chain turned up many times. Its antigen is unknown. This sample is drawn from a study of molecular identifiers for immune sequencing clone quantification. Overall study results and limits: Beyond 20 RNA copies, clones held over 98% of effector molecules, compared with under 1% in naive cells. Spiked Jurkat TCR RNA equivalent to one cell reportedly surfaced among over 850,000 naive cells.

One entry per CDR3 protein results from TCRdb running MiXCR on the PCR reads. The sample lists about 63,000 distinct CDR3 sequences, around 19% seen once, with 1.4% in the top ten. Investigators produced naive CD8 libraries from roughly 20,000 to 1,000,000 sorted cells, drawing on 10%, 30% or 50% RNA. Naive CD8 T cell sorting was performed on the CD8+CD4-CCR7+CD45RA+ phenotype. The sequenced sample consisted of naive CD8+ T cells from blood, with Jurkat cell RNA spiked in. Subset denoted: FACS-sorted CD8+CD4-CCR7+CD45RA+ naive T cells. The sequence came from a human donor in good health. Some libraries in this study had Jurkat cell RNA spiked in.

The DNA for the CDR3 is TGTGCCATCAGTGAGTCGGTTTTGTTGGGCAGGGCCACTGAAGCTTTCTTT. This encodes CAISESVLLGRATEAFF. The chain uses TRBV10-3 and TRBJ1-1; D perhaps matches TRBD1 (5 bases). Trimming shortened V by 0 bases and J by 4 bases, and 18 bases separated the two germline ends. CDR1 ENHRY and CDR2 SYGVKD come from the germline V gene. The CDR3 is 17 residues long.